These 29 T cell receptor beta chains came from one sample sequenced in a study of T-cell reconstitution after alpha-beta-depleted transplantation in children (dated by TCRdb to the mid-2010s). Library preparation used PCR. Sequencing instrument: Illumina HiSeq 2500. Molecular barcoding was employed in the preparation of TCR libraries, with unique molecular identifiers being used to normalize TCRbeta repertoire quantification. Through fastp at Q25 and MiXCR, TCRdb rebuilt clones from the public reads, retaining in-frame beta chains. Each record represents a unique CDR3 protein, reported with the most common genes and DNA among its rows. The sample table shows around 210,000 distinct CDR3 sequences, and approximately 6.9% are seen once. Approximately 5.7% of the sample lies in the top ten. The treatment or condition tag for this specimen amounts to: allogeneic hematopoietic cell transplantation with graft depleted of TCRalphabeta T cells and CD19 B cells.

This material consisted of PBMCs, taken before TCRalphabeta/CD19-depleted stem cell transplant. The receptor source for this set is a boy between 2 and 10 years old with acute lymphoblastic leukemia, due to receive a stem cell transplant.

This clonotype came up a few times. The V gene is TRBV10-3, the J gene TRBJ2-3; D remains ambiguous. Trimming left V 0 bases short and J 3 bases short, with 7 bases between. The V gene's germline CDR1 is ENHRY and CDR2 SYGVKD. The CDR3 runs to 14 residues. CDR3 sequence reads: CAISESGRTDTQYF. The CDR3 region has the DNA TGTGCCATCAGTGAGTCCGGCCGAACAGATACGCAGTATTTT.

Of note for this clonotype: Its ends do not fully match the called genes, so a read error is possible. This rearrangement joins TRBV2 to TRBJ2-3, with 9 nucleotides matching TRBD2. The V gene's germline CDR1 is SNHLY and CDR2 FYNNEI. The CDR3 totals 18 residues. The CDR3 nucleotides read TGTACCAGCTGTTTAGCGCTTCGCGCGGGGGGGCCCACAGATACGCAGTATTTT. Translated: CTSCLALRAGGPTDTQYF. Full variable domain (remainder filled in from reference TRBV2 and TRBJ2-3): EPEVTQTPSHQVTQMGQEVILRCVPISNHLYFYWYRQILGQKVEFLVSFYNNEISEKSEIFDDQFSVERPDGSNFTLKIRSTKLEDSAMYFCTSCLALRAGGPTDTQYFGPGTRLTVL.

CDR3 region: CASTGGPGELFF. CDR3 nucleotide sequence: TGTGCCAGCACCGGGGGGCCCGGGGAGCTGTTTTTT. V usage is TRBV27 and J usage is TRBJ2-2; the D gene is possibly TRBD2 (7 bases). Germline V CDR1 and CDR2: MNHEY, SMNVEV (reference sequence). V lost 7 bases, J lost 6 bases, and 9 bases lay in between. CDR3 length: 12 amino acids.

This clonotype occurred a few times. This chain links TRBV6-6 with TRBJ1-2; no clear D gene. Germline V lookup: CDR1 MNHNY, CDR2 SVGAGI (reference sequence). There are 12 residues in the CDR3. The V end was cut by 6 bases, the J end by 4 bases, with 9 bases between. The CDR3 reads CASSQEGYGYTF. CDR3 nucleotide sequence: TGTGCCAGCAGCCAGGAAGGCTATGGCTACACCTTC.

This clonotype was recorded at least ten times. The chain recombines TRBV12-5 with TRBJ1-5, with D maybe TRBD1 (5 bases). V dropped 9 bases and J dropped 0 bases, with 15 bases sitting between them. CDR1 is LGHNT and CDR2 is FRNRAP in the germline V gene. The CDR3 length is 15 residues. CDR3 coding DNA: TGTGCTAGAATCCAGGGCTGCGATAGCAATCAGCCCCAGCATTTT. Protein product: CARIQGCDSNQPQHF.

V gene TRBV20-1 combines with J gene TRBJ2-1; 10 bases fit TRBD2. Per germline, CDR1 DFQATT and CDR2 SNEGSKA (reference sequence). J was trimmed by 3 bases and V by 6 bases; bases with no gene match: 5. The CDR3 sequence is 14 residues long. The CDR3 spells CSAEWTSGYNEQFF. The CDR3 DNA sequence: TGCAGTGCGGAGTGGACTAGCGGCTACAATGAGCAGTTCTTC.

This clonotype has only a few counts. The CDR3 sequence: CSAPGRNTIYF. The DNA of the CDR3 is TGCAGTGCCCCCGGGAGAAACACCATATATTTT. The chain employs TRBV20-1 and TRBJ1-3; no firm D call. V gave up 6 bases and J gave up 5 bases, with 8 bases separating them. The CDR3 runs 11 residues. Germline V gives CDR1 DFQATT, CDR2 SNEGSKA (reference sequence).

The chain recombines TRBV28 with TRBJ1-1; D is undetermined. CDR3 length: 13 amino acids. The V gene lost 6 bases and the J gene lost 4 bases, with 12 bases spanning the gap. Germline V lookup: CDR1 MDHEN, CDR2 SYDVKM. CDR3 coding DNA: TGTGCCAGCAGCCCCCTAGTAGGCACTGAAGCTTTCTTT. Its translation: CASSPLVGTEAFF.

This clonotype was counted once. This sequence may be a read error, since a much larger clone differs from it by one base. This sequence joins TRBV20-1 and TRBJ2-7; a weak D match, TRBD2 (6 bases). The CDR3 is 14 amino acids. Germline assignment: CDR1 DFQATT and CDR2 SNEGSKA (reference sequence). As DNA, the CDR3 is TGCTGTGCCCCCCGCAGCGGGTCCTCCTACGAGCAGTACTTC. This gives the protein CCAPRSGSSYEQYF.

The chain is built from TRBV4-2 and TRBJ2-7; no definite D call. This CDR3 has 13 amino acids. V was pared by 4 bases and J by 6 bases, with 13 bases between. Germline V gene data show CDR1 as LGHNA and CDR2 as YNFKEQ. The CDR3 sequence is CASSPVEKREQYF. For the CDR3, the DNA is TGTGCCAGCAGCCCGGTCGAGAAGCGCGAGCAGTACTTC.

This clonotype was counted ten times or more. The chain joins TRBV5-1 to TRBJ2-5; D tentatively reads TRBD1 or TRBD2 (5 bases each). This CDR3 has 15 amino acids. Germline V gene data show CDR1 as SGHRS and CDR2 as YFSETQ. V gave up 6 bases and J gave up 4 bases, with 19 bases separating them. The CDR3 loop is CASNPRDAVLETQYF. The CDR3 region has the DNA TGCGCCAGCAACCCACGGGACGCCGTTCTAGAGACCCAGTACTTC.

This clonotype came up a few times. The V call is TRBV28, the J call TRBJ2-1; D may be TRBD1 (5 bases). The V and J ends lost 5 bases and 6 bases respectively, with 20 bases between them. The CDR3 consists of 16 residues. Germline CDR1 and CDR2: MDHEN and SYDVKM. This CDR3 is CASSHAVRVSGNEQFF. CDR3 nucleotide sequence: TGTGCCAGCAGTCACGCGGTCAGGGTTTCCGGCAATGAGCAGTTCTTC.

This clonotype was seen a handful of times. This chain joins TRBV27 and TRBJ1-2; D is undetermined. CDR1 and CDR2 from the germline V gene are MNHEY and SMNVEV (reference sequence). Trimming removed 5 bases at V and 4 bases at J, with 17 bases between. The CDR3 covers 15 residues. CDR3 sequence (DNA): TGTGCCAGCAGTCCTTACTTACCGAAGCCCTATGGCTACACCTTC. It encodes CASSPYLPKPYGYTF.

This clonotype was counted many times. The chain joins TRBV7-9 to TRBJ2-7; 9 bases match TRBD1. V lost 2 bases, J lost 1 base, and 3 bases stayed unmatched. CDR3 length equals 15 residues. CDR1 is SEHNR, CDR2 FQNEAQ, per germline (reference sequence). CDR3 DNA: TGTGCCAGCAGCTTATATGGGACAGGGTCCTACGAGCAGTACTTC. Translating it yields CASSLYGTGSYEQYF.

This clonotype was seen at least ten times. DNA for the CDR3: TGTGCCAGCAGCTTAGCTAGCGGGGGGTCCCTGGAGAATGAGCAGTTCTTC. It is translated as CASSLASGGSLENEQFF. The rearrangement uses TRBV7-2 and TRBJ2-1; 10 bases are a match to TRBD2. V trimming: 0 bases; J trimming: 7 bases; junction bases outside the gene matches: 9. The CDR3 length is 17 residues. CDR1 SGHTA and CDR2 FQGNSA come from the germline V gene. Based on the CDR3 plus reference TRBV7-2 and TRBJ2-1, the full variable domain is GAGVSQSPSNKVTEKGKDVELRCDPISGHTALYWYRQSLGQGLEFLIYFQGNSAPDKSGLPSDRFSAERTGGSVSTLTIQRTQQEDSAVYLCASSLASGGSLENEQFFGPGTRLTVL.

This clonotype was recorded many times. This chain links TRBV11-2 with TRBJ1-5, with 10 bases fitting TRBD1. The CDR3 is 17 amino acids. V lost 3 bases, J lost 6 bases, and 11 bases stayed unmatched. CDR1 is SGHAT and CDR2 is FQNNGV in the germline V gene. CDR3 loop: CASSLGLRQGASQPQHF. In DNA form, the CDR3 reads TGTGCCAGCAGCTTGGGTCTCAGACAGGGGGCAAGTCAGCCCCAGCATTTT.

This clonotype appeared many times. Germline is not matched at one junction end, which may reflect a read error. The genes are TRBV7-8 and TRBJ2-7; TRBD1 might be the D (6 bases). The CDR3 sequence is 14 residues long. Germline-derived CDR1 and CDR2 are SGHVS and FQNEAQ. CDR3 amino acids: CASSLGGTNYEQYF. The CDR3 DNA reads TGTGCCAGCAGTTTAGGGGGAACCAATTACGAGCAGTACTTC.

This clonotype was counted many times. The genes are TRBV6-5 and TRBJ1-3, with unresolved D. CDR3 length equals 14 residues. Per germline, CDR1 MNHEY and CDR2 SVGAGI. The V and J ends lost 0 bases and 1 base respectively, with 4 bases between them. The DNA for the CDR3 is TGTGCCAGCAGTTACTCTGGTTCTGGAAACACCATATATTTT. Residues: CASSYSGSGNTIYF.

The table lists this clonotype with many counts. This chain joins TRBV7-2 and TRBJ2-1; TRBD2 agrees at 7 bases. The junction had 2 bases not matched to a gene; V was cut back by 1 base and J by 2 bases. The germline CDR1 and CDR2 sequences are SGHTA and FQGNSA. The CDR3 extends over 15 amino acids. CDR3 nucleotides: TGTGCCAGCAGCTTAGAACTAGCGCCCTACAATGAGCAGTTCTTC. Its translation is CASSLELAPYNEQFF.

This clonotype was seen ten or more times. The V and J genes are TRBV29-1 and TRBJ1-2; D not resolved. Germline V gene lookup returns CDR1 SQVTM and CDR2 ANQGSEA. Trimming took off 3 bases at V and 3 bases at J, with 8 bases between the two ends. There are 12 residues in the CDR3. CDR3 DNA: TGCAGCGTTGATCCCACAGACTATGGCTACACCTTC. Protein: CSVDPTDYGYTF.

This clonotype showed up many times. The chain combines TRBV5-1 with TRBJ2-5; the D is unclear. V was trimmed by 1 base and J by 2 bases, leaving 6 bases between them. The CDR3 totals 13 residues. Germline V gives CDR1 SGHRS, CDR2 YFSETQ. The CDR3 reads CASSLYGQETQYF. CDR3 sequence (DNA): TGCGCCAGCAGCTTGTACGGACAAGAGACCCAGTACTTC.

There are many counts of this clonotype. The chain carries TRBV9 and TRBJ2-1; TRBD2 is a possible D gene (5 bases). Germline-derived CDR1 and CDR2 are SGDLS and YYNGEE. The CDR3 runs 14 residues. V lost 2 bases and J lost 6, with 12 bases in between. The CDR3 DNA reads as TGTGCCAGCAGCGTTTATAGCGCCAGCAATGAGCAGTTCTTC. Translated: CASSVYSASNEQFF.

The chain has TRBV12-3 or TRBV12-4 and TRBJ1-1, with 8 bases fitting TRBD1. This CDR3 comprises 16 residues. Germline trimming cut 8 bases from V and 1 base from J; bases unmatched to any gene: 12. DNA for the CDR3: TGTGCCAGCCTATTGGGGGGCCAGGGGGCGAACACTGAAGCTTTCTTT. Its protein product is CASLLGGQGANTEAFF.

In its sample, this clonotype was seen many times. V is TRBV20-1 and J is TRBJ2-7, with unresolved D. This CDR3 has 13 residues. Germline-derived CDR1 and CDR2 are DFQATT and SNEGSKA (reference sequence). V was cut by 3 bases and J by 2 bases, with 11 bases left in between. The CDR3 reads CSARSDLTYEQYF. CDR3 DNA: TGCAGTGCTAGGTCGGACCTCACCTACGAGCAGTACTTC.

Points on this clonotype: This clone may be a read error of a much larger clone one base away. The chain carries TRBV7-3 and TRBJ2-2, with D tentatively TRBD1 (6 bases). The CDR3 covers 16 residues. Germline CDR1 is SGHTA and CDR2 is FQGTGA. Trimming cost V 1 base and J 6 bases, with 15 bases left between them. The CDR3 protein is CASSLIWQGYAGELFF. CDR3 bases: TGTGCCAGCAGCTTAATTTGGCAGGGGTACGCCGGGGAGCTGTTTTTT.

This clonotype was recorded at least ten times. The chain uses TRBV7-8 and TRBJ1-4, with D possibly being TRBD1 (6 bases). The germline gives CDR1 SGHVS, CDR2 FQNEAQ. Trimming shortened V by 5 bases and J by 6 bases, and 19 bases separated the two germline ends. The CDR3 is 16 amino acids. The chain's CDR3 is CASSPTRRGGDEKLFF. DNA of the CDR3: TGTGCCAGCAGCCCTACTCGAAGAGGGGGGGATGAAAAACTGTTTTTT.

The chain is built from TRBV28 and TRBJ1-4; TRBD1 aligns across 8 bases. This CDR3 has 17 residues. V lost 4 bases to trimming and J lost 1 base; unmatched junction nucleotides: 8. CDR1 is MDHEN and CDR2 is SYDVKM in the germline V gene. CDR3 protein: CASSSITGGRTNEKLFF. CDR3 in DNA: TGTGCCAGCAGTTCGATAACAGGGGGACGAACTAATGAAAAACTGTTTTTT.

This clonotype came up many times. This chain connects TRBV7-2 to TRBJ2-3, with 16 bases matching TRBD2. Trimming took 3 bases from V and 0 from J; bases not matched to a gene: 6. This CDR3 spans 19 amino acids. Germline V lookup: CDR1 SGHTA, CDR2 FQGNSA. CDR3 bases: TGTGCCAGCAGCTTCCCCGGGACTAGCGGGGGGGAAAGCACAGATACGCAGTATTTT. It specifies CASSFPGTSGGESTDTQYF.

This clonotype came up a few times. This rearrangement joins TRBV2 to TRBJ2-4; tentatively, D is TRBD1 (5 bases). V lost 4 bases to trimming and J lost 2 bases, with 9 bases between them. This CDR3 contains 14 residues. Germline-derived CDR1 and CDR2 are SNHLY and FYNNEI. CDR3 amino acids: CASSAGLTKNIQYF. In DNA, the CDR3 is TGTGCCAGCAGTGCAGGGTTGACCAAAAACATTCAGTACTTC.